Following are 8 T cell receptor beta chains from one sample sequenced in a study of T cells after yellow fever vaccination. MiXCR, run by TCRdb on the 5' RACE reads, gives a single entry per CDR3 protein. Of 620,000 or so distinct CDR3 sequences in the sample, 17% are singletons; the top ten hold 15% to 20%. The source material was PBMCs, sampled 5 to 6 days after the first yellow fever vaccination. All receptors come from a man in his late teens or twenties who received the YFV17D yellow fever vaccine.

The chain couples TRBV5-1 to TRBJ2-3, with a tentative D call TRBD2 (6 bases). The germline CDR1 and CDR2 sequences are SGHRS and YFSETQ. CDR3 size: 16 residues. Trimming stripped 4 bases from V and 5 bases from J, with 20 bases between. The CDR3 bases are TGCGCCAGCAGCCCCCGCGCGAGGGAGGTTGGAGATACGCAGTATTTT. It yields the protein CASSPRAREVGDTQYF.

The chain has TRBV12-3 or TRBV12-4 and TRBJ2-7; TRBD1 matches at 8 bases. The CDR3 consists of 14 residues. Losses at the gene ends were 5 bases for V and 2 bases for J; bases not matched to a gene: 5. CDR3 region: CASSKQGGPYEQYF. DNA of the CDR3: TGTGCCAGCAGTAAACAGGGGGGACCCTACGAGCAGTACTTC.

This sequence joins TRBV30 and TRBJ2-1; D gene uncertain. V was clipped by 0 bases and J by 12 bases, with 9 bases between them. The CDR3 sequence is 11 residues long. Germline V gene lookup returns CDR1 GTSNPN and CDR2 SVGIG (reference sequence). The CDR3 loop is CAWSVVSRQFF. DNA for the CDR3: TGTGCCTGGAGTGTAGTGTCAAGGCAGTTCTTC.

J is TRBJ2-5 and V is TRBV7-2, with 7 bases matching TRBD1. The V and J ends lost 5 bases and 2 bases, in that order; junction bases with no gene match: 8. This CDR3 region has 15 residues. The V gene's germline CDR1 is SGHTA and CDR2 FQGNSA. This CDR3 reads CASSTAQGPQETQYF. CDR3 nucleotide sequence: TGTGCCAGCAGCACCGCACAGGGGCCTCAAGAGACCCAGTACTTC.

This rearrangement joins TRBV6-5 to TRBJ1-4; TRBD1 matches at 7 bases. This CDR3 has 14 amino acids. Trimming at V came to 4 bases and at J to 5 bases, leaving 4 bases not matched to a gene. Germline V lookup: CDR1 MNHEY, CDR2 SVGAGI. Written as DNA, the CDR3 is TGTGCCAGCAGTTGGGACAGTCGAAATGAAAAACTGTTTTTT. Translating gives CASSWDSRNEKLFF.

The rearrangement links TRBV27 to TRBJ2-5; tentative D call: TRBD2 (6 bases). Germline CDR1 reads MNHEY; CDR2 reads SMNVEV (reference sequence). This CDR3 spans 14 amino acids. The germline V and J ends were trimmed by 2 bases and 2 bases, with 9 bases remaining between them. CDR3 DNA sequence: TGTGCCAGCAGTTTACTGGGACTTCAAGAGACCCAGTACTTC. Encoded protein: CASSLLGLQETQYF.

This chain connects TRBV5-1 to TRBJ2-5; 8 nucleotides agree with TRBD2. CDR1 is SGHRS and CDR2 is YFSETQ in the germline V gene. The CDR3 extends over 13 amino acids. V lost 4 bases, J lost 1 base, and 0 bases stayed unmatched. CDR3 sequence (DNA): TGCGCCAGCAGCACTAGCGGCCAAGAGACCCAGTACTTC. This codes for CASSTSGQETQYF.

This clonotype was seen a few times. The chain combines TRBV21-1 with TRBJ2-7; the table gives TRBD2 as D, unverified against the DNA. TRBV21-1 is termed a pseudogene. The CDR3 is made up of 15 amino acids. The CDR3 nucleotides read TGTGCCAGGCTCTCCCGCCGCGGGGGGGGCTACGAGCAGTACTTC. Residues: CARLSRRGGGYEQYF.